The next 7 T cell receptor beta chains were all read from a single sample in a study of post-analysis software for immune sequencing data (dated by TCRdb to about 2015). Points the paper makes about the study in general: About five TRBV segments, including TRBV5-6, TRBV5-1 and TRBV20-1, were significantly more frequent in patients than controls.

Antigen specificity for these receptors is unknown. Library construction relied on PCR. Sequencing was carried out with an Illumina HiSeq 2500. To reduce PCR and sequencing biases, unique molecular identifiers were incorporated into the TCR beta cDNA libraries. The public reads were quality trimmed at Q25 with fastp and then assembled into clones with MiXCR by TCRdb, keeping productive beta chains. Under each unique CDR3 protein, matching rows form one entry showing the most common genes and DNA. In this sample the table shows about 260,000 distinct CDR3 sequences, about 38% of which occur a single time. Under 5% of the sample lies in the top ten. The sample was blood. These receptors were obtained from a girl aged 5-17 years with multiple sclerosis.

This clonotype has a count of ten or more. The rearrangement uses TRBV7-3 and TRBJ2-1; D not resolved. Germline CDR1 SGHTA, CDR2 FQGTGA. The CDR3 length is 13 residues. Trimming shortened V by 5 bases and J by 10 bases, and 15 bases separated the two germline ends. DNA of the CDR3: TGTGCCAGCAGCATCAGTCGACTCGGGGAGCAGTTCTTC. This encodes CASSISRLGEQFF.

This clonotype was recorded at least ten times. The chain employs TRBV20-1 and TRBJ1-1, with TRBD1 as a possible D gene (6 bases). V was clipped by 6 bases and J by 1 base, with 12 bases between them. The CDR3 is 13 amino acids. Germline CDR1 DFQATT, CDR2 SNEGSKA (reference sequence). The CDR3 sequence: CSATDRQNTEAFF. For the CDR3, the DNA is TGCAGTGCCACGGACAGACAGAACACTGAAGCTTTCTTT.

The chain is built from TRBV3-1 and TRBJ2-1; D gene unclear. The CDR3 length is 14 residues. CDR1 LGHDT and CDR2 YNNKEL come from the germline V gene (reference sequence). Trimming took 0 bases from V and 4 from J, leaving 7 bases between them. The CDR3 coding sequence is TGTGCCAGCAGCCAAGAGGGCGCGTACAATGAGCAGTTCTTC. It translates to CASSQEGAYNEQFF.

This clonotype has more than one count but fewer than ten. The rearrangement uses TRBV29-1 and TRBJ1-2; D remains ambiguous. Per germline, CDR1 SQVTM and CDR2 ANQGSEA. Trimming pared 1 base from V and 6 bases from J, leaving 9 bases between. The CDR3 has 12 amino acids. The CDR3 sequence is CSVEAPGDGYTF. The CDR3 DNA reads as TGCAGCGTTGAAGCCCCCGGGGATGGCTACACCTTC.

The rearrangement joins TRBV20-1 to TRBJ2-5; possible D gene TRBD1, 5 bases. Per the germline V gene, CDR1 is DFQATT and CDR2 is SNEGSKA (reference sequence). Trimming pared 3 bases from V and 3 bases from J, leaving 8 bases between. The CDR3 sequence is 12 residues long. The CDR3 DNA is TGCAGTGCTAGCAGGGCTGAAGAGACCCAGTACTTC. Protein: CSASRAEETQYF.

Turning to this clonotype: One junction end disagrees with the germline gene, perhaps due to a read error. V is TRBV7-9 and J is TRBJ1-1; D ambiguous. This CDR3 region has 14 residues. Germline values: CDR1 SEHNR, CDR2 FQNEAQ (reference sequence). CDR3: CTSSPIPRNTEAFF. The CDR3 DNA follows: TGTACCAGCAGCCCGATCCCTCGGAACACTGAAGCTTTCTTT.

In regard to this clonotype: One junction end disagrees with the germline gene, perhaps due to a read error. This chain links TRBV6-6 with TRBJ1-2, with 10 positions matching TRBD1. The length of the CDR3 is 15 residues. Germline lookup yields CDR1 MNHNY and CDR2 SVGAGI (reference sequence). DNA for the CDR3: TGTGCCAGCAGTTCCACGGACAGGGGGAACTATGGCCACACCTTC. This encodes CASSSTDRGNYGHTF.